A single sample is the source of the 6 T cell receptor beta chains below, sequenced in a study of T cell changes during pregnancy in multiple sclerosis. Clones were read by immunoSEQ multiplex PCR, and TCRdb kept only the in-frame ones, dropping some. The sample includes approximately 52,000 clones, 85% to 95% of them seen just once. The sequencing used CD4+ T cells from peripheral blood mononuclear cells, collected in the third trimester of pregnancy. The receptors were sampled from a female donor with multiple sclerosis, enrolled in a pregnancy study.

V and J are TRBV5-5 and TRBJ1-2, with 12 bases aligning to TRBD1. The V gene's germline CDR1 is SGHKS and CDR2 YYEKEE (reference sequence). CDR3 length: 18 amino acids. J lost 6 bases, V lost 6 bases, and 18 bases had no gene match. The CDR3 is CASTFGTGGGFGGNGYTF. DNA for the CDR3: TGTGCCAGCACATTTGGGACAGGGGGCGGATTTGGGGGGAATGGCTACACCTTC.

The CDR3 DNA sequence: TGTGCCAGCAGCTTATTCGGCGGGGGCCCGAACACCGGGGAGCTGTTTTTT. Its protein product is CASSLFGGGPNTGELFF. The chain employs TRBV7-9 and TRBJ2-2; TRBD2 might be the D (7 bases). The ends were cut back, 2 bases at V and 0 bases at J, with 13 bases in the middle. The CDR3 extends over 17 amino acids. CDR1 and CDR2 (germline): SEHNR, FQNEAQ (reference sequence).

The rearrangement links TRBV7-3 to TRBJ1-2; the D gene is possibly TRBD1 (5 bases). The CDR3 has 13 residues. V shed 11 bases and J shed 3 bases, with 16 bases lying between them. CDR1 SGHTA and CDR2 FQGTGA come from the germline V gene. The CDR3 loop reads CAAIPGGDYGYTF. The CDR3 nucleotides read TGTGCCGCAATCCCCGGAGGGGACTATGGCTACACCTTC.

The J gene is TRBJ2-7, the V gene TRBV19, with 9 nucleotides matching TRBD2. CDR3 size: 14 residues. V dropped 5 bases and J dropped 3; count of bases not matched to a gene: 5. Germline V gene data show CDR1 as LNHDA and CDR2 as SQIVND (reference sequence). The CDR3 bases are TGTGCCAGTAGTCCTAGCGGGACCTACTACGAGCAGTACTTC. Translated, it gives CASSPSGTYYEQYF. The entire variable domain, with the rest obtained from reference TRBV19 and TRBJ2-7, is as follows: DGGITQSPKYLFRKEGQNVTLSCEQNLNHDAMYWYRQDPGQGLRLIYYSQIVNDFQKGDIAEGYSVSREKKESFPLTVTSAQKNPTAFYLCASSPSGTYYEQYFGPGTRLTVT.

The V call is TRBV10-3, the J call TRBJ1-2, with 9 positions matching TRBD1. Germline-derived CDR1 and CDR2 are ENHRY and SYGVKD. The ends lost 2 bases at V and 4 bases at J; junction bases unmatched: 8. This CDR3 region has 16 residues. In DNA, the CDR3 is TGTGCCATCAGTGAGCCGGGGACAGGGCTGGGCTATGGCTACACCTTC. As protein: CAISEPGTGLGYGYTF.

CDR3 DNA sequence: TGTGCCAGCAGACCGACACTACTAGCGCTGTCCTACAATGAGCAGTTCTTC. This gives the protein CASRPTLLALSYNEQFF. The rearrangement links TRBV27 to TRBJ2-1; 7 bases match TRBD2. The ends lost 6 bases at V and 1 base at J; junction bases unmatched: 12. The CDR3 consists of 17 residues. Per germline, CDR1 MNHEY and CDR2 SMNVEV (reference sequence).